Listed here are 24 T cell receptor beta chains from one sample, sequenced in a study of neurological immune-mediated disorders. TCRdb independently ran MiXCR on the 5' RACE reads; one entry per CDR3 protein. Of 87,000 or so distinct CDR3 sequences in the sample, approximately 3.3% were seen once. Specimen: PBMCs. The receptors were gathered from a woman aged 18-35 years with multiple sclerosis.

This clonotype was seen at least ten times. J is TRBJ1-1 and V is TRBV10-3, with 7 bases lining up with TRBD1. In germline, CDR1 is ENHRY, CDR2 SYGVKD. J was trimmed by 4 bases and V by 6 bases; bases with no gene match: 11. This CDR3 has 15 residues. In nucleotides, the CDR3 is TGTGCCATCAGCTACGTAGGGGGCCACGGCACTGAAGCTTTCTTT. As protein: CAISYVGGHGTEAFF.

In this sample, this clonotype turned up many times. V and J are TRBV2 and TRBJ2-4; TRBD1 aligns across 9 bases. This CDR3 region has 14 residues. Losses at the gene ends were 4 bases for V and 5 bases for J; bases not matched to a gene: 3. Per the germline V gene, CDR1 is SNHLY and CDR2 is FYNNEI. Here the CDR3 reads CASSAGQGQNIQYF. The CDR3 coding sequence is TGTGCCAGCAGTGCGGGACAGGGCCAAAACATTCAGTACTTC. The entire variable domain, with the rest obtained from reference TRBV2 and TRBJ2-4, is as follows: EPEVTQTPSHQVTQMGQEVILRCVPISNHLYFYWYRQILGQKVEFLVSFYNNEISEKSEIFDDQFSVERPDGSNFTLKIRSTKLEDSAMYFCASSAGQGQNIQYFGAGTRLSVL.

There are many counts of this clonotype. The chain combines TRBV20-1 with TRBJ2-7; 10 positions agree with TRBD1. CDR3 length: 13 residues. CDR1 and CDR2 from the germline V gene are DFQATT and SNEGSKA (reference sequence). The ends lost 6 bases at V and 7 bases at J; junction bases unmatched: 9. The CDR3 protein is CSARQGAAGEQYF. CDR3 bases: TGCAGTGCAAGACAGGGGGCGGCGGGGGAGCAGTACTTC.

This clonotype was found many times. The chain combines TRBV20-1 with TRBJ2-1; 8 positions agree with TRBD1. V lost 2 bases to trimming and J lost 1 base; unmatched junction nucleotides: 7. The CDR3 covers 16 residues. Germline V lookup: CDR1 DFQATT, CDR2 SNEGSKA (reference sequence). CDR3 nucleotides: TGCAGTGCTAGACCTACGGACAGGGATTCCTACAATGAGCAGTTCTTC. Its protein is CSARPTDRDSYNEQFF.

This clonotype was observed at least ten times. The V call is TRBV18, the J call TRBJ1-2; D perhaps matches TRBD1 (5 bases). The germline V gene has CDR1 KGHSH and CDR2 LQKENI. This CDR3 is built from 15 residues. The ends were cut back, 3 bases at V and 4 bases at J, with 15 bases in the middle. The CDR3 loop reads CASSPSGQGLYGYTF. CDR3 DNA sequence: TGTGCCAGCTCACCCTCTGGGCAGGGCCTCTATGGCTACACCTTC. Combining the CDR3 with reference TRBV18 and TRBJ1-2 gives the whole variable domain NAGVMQNPRHLVRRRGQEARLRCSPMKGHSHVYWYRQLPEEGLKFMVYLQKENIIDESGMPKERFSAEFPKEGPSILRIQQVVRGDSAAYFCASSPSGQGLYGYTFGSGTRLTVV.

The sample holds many counts of this clonotype. The chain employs TRBV20-1 and TRBJ2-1; 10 nucleotides match TRBD2. There are 18 residues in the CDR3. CDR1 is DFQATT and CDR2 is SNEGSKA in the germline V gene (reference sequence). V shed 6 bases, J shed 0 bases, and the junction held 14 bases outside the gene matches. The CDR3 spells CSALTSGLQISSYNEQFF. The CDR3 DNA is TGCAGTGCGCTGACTAGCGGGTTACAGATAAGCTCCTACAATGAGCAGTTCTTC.

This clonotype was recorded many times. The chain links TRBV5-1 to TRBJ2-7; D is possibly TRBD2 (6 bases). The CDR3 has 15 amino acids. V lost 4 bases to trimming and J lost 1 base, with 15 bases between them. Looked up from germline, CDR1 is SGHRS and CDR2 is YFSETQ. CDR3 amino acids: CASSVGGTASYEQYF. The DNA of the CDR3 is TGCGCCAGCAGCGTAGGCGGGACGGCTTCCTACGAGCAGTACTTC.

This clonotype was recorded at least ten times. This chain links TRBV5-1 with TRBJ2-7, with TRBD2 as a possible D gene (6 bases). V was shortened by 5 bases and J by 0 bases, with 15 bases between the two germline ends. This CDR3 comprises 15 residues. CDR1 is SGHRS, CDR2 YFSETQ, per germline. DNA for the CDR3: TGCGCCAGCAGGTTTGGAGGGCTCAGCTCCTACGAGCAGTACTTC. Amino acids: CASRFGGLSSYEQYF. Together with reference TRBV5-1 and TRBJ2-7, the CDR3 gives the full variable domain: KAGVTQTPRYLIKTRGQQVTLSCSPISGHRSVSWYQQTPGQGLQFLFEYFSETQRNKGNFPGRFSGRQFSNSRSEMNVSTLELGDSALYLCASRFGGLSSYEQYFGPGTRLTVT.

This clonotype was detected many times. V and J are TRBV28 and TRBJ2-7; TRBD1 aligns across 9 bases. In germline, CDR1 is MDHEN, CDR2 SYDVKM. The CDR3 has 15 residues. J lost 2 bases, V lost 4 bases, and 6 bases had no gene match. The CDR3 here is CASSSGQGTPYEQYF. CDR3 nucleotides: TGTGCCAGCAGTTCGGGACAGGGCACTCCCTACGAGCAGTACTTC.

There are a few counts of this clonotype. CDR3 residues: CASSSPQGKGTDTQYF. The CDR3 DNA sequence: TGCGCCAGCAGCTCACCACAGGGGAAGGGGACAGATACGCAGTATTTT. V usage is TRBV5-1 and J usage is TRBJ2-3; 7 bases are shared with TRBD1. CDR1 is SGHRS, CDR2 YFSETQ, per germline. The CDR3 is 16 amino acids. The ends lost 3 bases at V and 3 bases at J; junction bases unmatched: 10. Full variable domain (rest looked up from reference TRBV5-1 and TRBJ2-3): KAGVTQTPRYLIKTRGQQVTLSCSPISGHRSVSWYQQTPGQGLQFLFEYFSETQRNKGNFPGRFSGRQFSNSRSEMNVSTLELGDSALYLCASSSPQGKGTDTQYFGPGTRLTVL.

The sample holds many counts of this clonotype. This chain uses TRBV28 with TRBJ1-5, with D possibly being TRBD1 (5 bases). Germline CDR1 MDHEN, CDR2 SYDVKM. The CDR3 extends over 12 amino acids. The V end was cut by 8 bases, the J end by 4 bases, with 9 bases between. For the CDR3, the DNA is TGTGCCAGCCTGACAGAAAATCAGCCCCAGCATTTT. This codes for CASLTENQPQHF. The complete variable domain, with remaining parts taken from reference TRBV28 and TRBJ1-5, reads DVKVTQSSRYLVKRTGEKVFLECVQDMDHENMFWYRQDPGLGLRLIYFSYDVKMKEKGDIPEGYSVSREKKERFSLILESASTNQTSMYLCASLTENQPQHFGDGTRLSIL.

This clonotype has at least ten counts. V is TRBV6-2 or TRBV6-3 and J is TRBJ1-1; no firm D call. V lost 6 bases to trimming and J lost 4 bases, with 12 bases between them. Germline CDR1 and CDR2: MNHEY and SVGEGT. The CDR3 loop spans 13 amino acids. DNA of the CDR3: TGTGCCAGCAGGGATCCGGGCTCCACTGAAGCTTTCTTT. Protein sequence: CASRDPGSTEAFF.

In regard to this clonotype: A much bigger clone sits one base away, suggesting this may be a read error. J is TRBJ2-1 and V is TRBV7-8, with 7 bases aligning to TRBD1. Germline assignment: CDR1 SGHVS and CDR2 FQNEAQ. V gave up 5 bases and J gave up 6 bases; unmatched junction bases: 4. The length of the CDR3 is 13 residues. The CDR3 region has the DNA TGTGCCAGCAGCACGACAGGGAGCAATGAGCAGTTCTTC. Translation: CASSTTGSNEQFF.

This clonotype has more than one count but fewer than ten. DNA of the CDR3: TGCGCCAGCAGCTTGGTCGGAGAAGGCCCCGGGGAGCTGTTTTTT. Its protein product is CASSLVGEGPGELFF. The chain links TRBV5-1 to TRBJ2-2, with unresolved D. Trimming pared 0 bases from V and 6 bases from J, leaving 12 bases between. This CDR3 is 15 amino acids long. Germline CDR1 SGHRS, CDR2 YFSETQ.

The table lists this clonotype with many counts. CDR3 DNA: TGCAGTGCTAGAGTCCCTACCGGACGTACGCAGTATTTT. Amino acids: CSARVPTGRTQYF. The V call is TRBV20-1, the J call TRBJ2-3; D not certain. Germline values: CDR1 DFQATT, CDR2 SNEGSKA (reference sequence). The ends were cut back, 1 base at V and 8 bases at J, with 13 bases in the middle. The CDR3 covers 13 residues.

This clonotype was picked up many times. The chain is built from TRBV12-3 or TRBV12-4 and TRBJ2-5; D perhaps matches TRBD1 (7 bases). The V gene lost 6 bases and the J gene lost 2 bases, with 13 bases spanning the gap. The CDR3 extends over 14 amino acids. The CDR3 DNA follows: TGTGCCAGCAGCCGCGGGACAGTTCAAGAGACCCAGTACTTC. The encoded protein is CASSRGTVQETQYF.

This clonotype came up many times. The chain recombines TRBV20-1 with TRBJ2-2, with 7 bases identical to TRBD2. The V gene's germline CDR1 is DFQATT and CDR2 SNEGSKA (reference sequence). V lost 4 bases, J lost 7 bases, and 18 bases stayed unmatched. CDR3 size: 17 residues. CDR3 DNA: TGCAGTGCTAAATCCCCTTCTCGGGCGGGAGAGGTCGGGGAGCTGTTTTTT. It translates to CSAKSPSRAGEVGELFF.

This clonotype has a count of ten or more. This chain connects TRBV29-1 to TRBJ2-1; no definite D call. The CDR3 contains 12 residues. The germline V gene has CDR1 SQVTM and CDR2 ANQGSEA. V was cut by 1 base and J by 5 bases, with 6 bases left in between. The CDR3 region is CSVEANHNEQFF. The CDR3 bases are TGCAGCGTTGAAGCCAATCACAATGAGCAGTTCTTC.

This clonotype showed up many times. The chain recombines TRBV10-1 with TRBJ2-7, with 7 bases aligning to TRBD2. With V trimmed by 5 bases and J by 6 bases, 7 bases remained unmatched. CDR1 is WNHNN, CDR2 SYGVQD, per germline (reference sequence). The CDR3 consists of 13 residues. Written as DNA, the CDR3 is TGCGCCAGCAGTTTTAGCGGGTCCGGCGAGCAGTACTTC. Its protein product is CASSFSGSGEQYF.

This clonotype was detected ten times or more. The rearrangement joins TRBV28 to TRBJ1-1; unclear D gene. The germline CDR1 and CDR2 sequences are MDHEN and SYDVKM. The germline V and J ends were trimmed by 4 bases and 4 bases, with 19 bases remaining between them. The CDR3 has 16 residues. This chain's CDR3 is CASSSSDYRASTEAFF. CDR3 DNA sequence: TGTGCCAGCAGTTCATCAGACTATAGGGCCAGCACTGAAGCTTTCTTT.

This clonotype was seen at least ten times. The genes are TRBV12-3 or TRBV12-4 and TRBJ2-5, with TRBD1 matching over 7 bases. J was trimmed by 4 bases and V by 5 bases; bases with no gene match: 7. CDR3 size: 14 residues. The CDR3 sequence is CASSRDRVGETQYF. The CDR3, as DNA: TGTGCCAGCAGTCGAGACAGGGTGGGAGAGACCCAGTACTTC.

The table lists this clonotype with many counts. The rearrangement uses TRBV12-3 or TRBV12-4 and TRBJ1-2; 8 nucleotides agree with TRBD1. V lost 6 bases and J lost 8; bases outside the gene matches: 14. CDR3 length: 15 amino acids. CDR3 in DNA: TGTGCCAGCAGCCAAAATTGGGACAGGAATAAAGGCTACACCTTC. This encodes CASSQNWDRNKGYTF.

This clonotype was found many times. The chain employs TRBV25-1 and TRBJ2-5; 9 bases align to TRBD2. Germline lookup yields CDR1 MGHDK and CDR2 SYGVNS. The trim removed 1 base at V and 5 bases at J, leaving 5 bases unmatched. This CDR3 has 15 amino acids. CDR3 sequence: CASSELGSGRETQYF. CDR3 nucleotides: TGTGCCAGCAGTGAATTAGGAAGCGGGAGGGAGACCCAGTACTTC.

This clonotype was picked up many times. The rearrangement uses TRBV20-1 and TRBJ1-1; the D gene is possibly TRBD1 (5 bases). CDR1 and CDR2 (germline): DFQATT, SNEGSKA (reference sequence). Trimming stripped 3 bases from V and 5 bases from J, with 16 bases between. The CDR3 has 14 amino acids. CDR3 amino acids: CSARGPRWVTEAFF. DNA of the CDR3: TGCAGTGCTAGGGGGCCCAGATGGGTAACTGAAGCTTTCTTT.